This is a list of T cell receptor beta chains from one sample in a study of shared clonotypes between healthy human individuals. Assay used: immunoSEQ multiplex PCR; TCRdb lists only in-frame clones, some missing. The data contain roughly 550,000 clones, nearly 97% of them singletons. The sequencing sample was made of naive CD8+ T cells sorted from blood. These receptors were collected from a woman aged 25-40 years in good health. CDR3s include the opening cysteine and the closing phenylalanine or tryptophan. D genes are given only for firm matches. Rows give clone size only sometimes, using once, few, many, or a class for an expanded clone.

>-|TRBV29-1|TRBD1|TRBJ1-1
TGCAGCGTTAGGACAGGATCGAACACTGAAGCTTTCTTT
CSVRTGSNTEAFF
>-|TRBV6-5|-|TRBJ2-7
TGTGCCAGCACCCCCTTTGGGGGGTCCTACGAGCAGTACTTC
CASTPFGGSYEQYF
>-|TRBV28|TRBD1|TRBJ2-3
TGTGCCAGCAGTTTATCGGACAGGGGTCCTAGCACAGATACGCAGTATTTT
CASSLSDRGPSTDTQYF
>-|TRBV27|TRBD2|TRBJ2-2
TGTGCCAGCAGCCCTAGCGGGAGGGACACCGGGGAGCTGTTTTTT
CASSPSGRDTGELFF
>-|TRBV6-1|-|TRBJ2-7
TGTGCCAGCACCCGACAGTTCGAGCAGTACTTC
CASTRQFEQYF
>-|TRBV7-3|TRBD2|TRBJ2-7
TGTGCCAGCAGCTCAGAAGCGGGAGCATCCTACGAGCAGTACTTC
CASSSEAGASYEQYF
>-|TRBV6-5|TRBD1|TRBJ2-7
TGTGCCAGCAGTTACTCACACGGGACAGGGGTCGAGCAGTACTTC
CASSYSHGTGVEQYF
>-|TRBV5-1|-|TRBJ2-4
TGCGCCAGCAGCTTGGACGAACAAAACATTCAGTACTTC
CASSLDEQNIQYF
>-|TRBV7-9|-|TRBJ2-1
TGTGCCAGCAGCGACGCGGGCCTTAACAATGAGCAGTTCTTC
CASSDAGLNNEQFF
>once|TRBV5-5|-|TRBJ1-5
TGTGCCAGCAGCTTGTGGGGAACTCCAGATCAGCCCCAGCATTTT
CASSLWGTPDQPQHF
>-|TRBV10-3|-|TRBJ1-1
TGTGCCATCAGTGATCGTAACAGGAATAACACTGAAGCTTTCTTT
CAISDRNRNNTEAFF
>-|TRBV10-2|-|TRBJ2-7
TGCGCCACGCTTCAGGGATACTACGAGCAGTACTTC
CATLQGYYEQYF
>-|TRBV5-4|-|TRBJ2-3
TGTGCCAGCAGCTGGGGACCCACAGATACGCAGTATTTT
CASSWGPTDTQYF
>-|TRBV27|TRBD1|TRBJ1-5
TGTGCCAGCAGTTATGGACAGGGTGTAAAGCCCCAGCATTTT
CASSYGQGVKPQHF
>-|TRBV27|-|TRBJ1-2
TGTGCCAGCAGAGGGATTTATGGCCACACCTTC
CASRGIYGHTF
>-|TRBV5-6|-|TRBJ1-1
TGTGCCAGCAGAGTTGAGGCGGGGAACACTGAAGCTTTCTTT
CASRVEAGNTEAFF
>-|TRBV28|TRBD1|TRBJ2-7
TGTGCCAGCAGTATAGGACAGGGCTACGAGCAGTACTTC
CASSIGQGYEQYF
>-|TRBV15|TRBD1|TRBJ2-7
TGTGCCACCAGCAGAACAGGGGGTGCCTACGAGCAGTACTTC
CATSRTGGAYEQYF
>-|TRBV6-4|-|TRBJ2-1
TGTGCCAGCAGTCCACTACCCCGCTCCTACAATGAGCAGTTCTTC
CASSPLPRSYNEQFF
>-|TRBV2|-|TRBJ1-5
TGTGCCAGCAGTGAAGTGGGGCAGCCCCAGCATTTT
CASSEVGQPQHF
>-|TRBV15|TRBD1|TRBJ1-4
TGTGCCACCTCCCCGGGACAGGGCCATGAAAAACTGTTTTTT
CATSPGQGHEKLFF
>-|TRBV5-1|-|TRBJ2-7
TGCGCCAGCAGCTCCGGGAGCTCCTACGAGCAGTACTTC
CASSSGSSYEQYF
>-|TRBV19|TRBD1|TRBJ2-7
TGTGCCAGTAGTATGGCCCAAACAGGGGTCGAGCAGTACTTC
CASSMAQTGVEQYF
>-|TRBV7-9|-|TRBJ2-7
TGTGCCAGCAGCCCCGCTTTACGGGTCGAGCAGTACTTC
CASSPALRVEQYF
>-|TRBV27|TRBD2|TRBJ2-7
TGTGCCAGCAGGGGACTAGAGGAATACGAGCAGTACTTC
CASRGLEEYEQYF
>-|TRBV2|-|TRBJ2-7
TGTGCCAGCAAAATACGGTTCGGCCGCCTCTACGAGCAGTACTTC
CASKIRFGRLYEQYF
>-|TRBV28|-|TRBJ1-2
TGTGCCAGCAGTCGAACCTGGGGGGCCGTGTATGGCTACACCTTC
CASSRTWGAVYGYTF
>-|TRBV5-6|TRBD1|TRBJ2-3
TGTGCCAGCAGCTTGTGGGACAGAACAGATACGCAGTATTTT
CASSLWDRTDTQYF